The 32 T cell receptor beta chains given below trace back to one sample, sequenced in a study of cytomegalovirus exposure and HLA in healthy donors. PCR involved 60 Vbeta and 13 Jbeta primers. TCRdb's table, derived via immunoSEQ multiplex PCR, lists solely in-frame clones and lacks some. The sample lists roughly 110,000 clones; 70% to 75% were seen once. The sequenced sample was PBMCs. The receptors were sampled from a female donor in good health and CMV-seronegative.

The chain couples TRBV5-1 to TRBJ2-5; possibly TRBD2 for D (6 bases). V lost 4 bases and J 0 bases, leaving 13 bases between the germline ends. Germline values: CDR1 SGHRS, CDR2 YFSETQ. CDR3 length equals 15 residues. The chain's CDR3 is CASSVDGRDQETQYF. CDR3 DNA: TGCGCCAGCAGCGTGGACGGGAGAGACCAAGAGACCCAGTACTTC.

The V call is TRBV27, the J call TRBJ2-7; 10 bases line up with TRBD1. The germline gives CDR1 MNHEY, CDR2 SMNVEV (reference sequence). The CDR3 is 15 amino acids. The ends lost 5 bases at V and 4 bases at J; junction bases unmatched: 8. In nucleotides, the CDR3 is TGTGCCAGCAGTACCGACCGGGACAGGGGTTACGAGCAGTACTTC. Translated: CASSTDRDRGYEQYF.

A few counts support this clone. The chain links TRBV7-2 to TRBJ1-2; the D is unclear. The CDR3 covers 12 residues. V shed 2 bases and J shed 7 bases, with 8 bases lying between them. Germline CDR1 is SGHTA and CDR2 is FQGNSA. CDR3 region: CASSLNGGGYTF. DNA of the CDR3: TGTGCCAGCAGCTTAAATGGAGGTGGCTACACCTTC.

This clone has just one count. The genes are TRBV6-6 and TRBJ2-5; a weak D match, TRBD1 (5 bases). The J call may be wrong; the DNA end is better matched by TRBJ2-7. Germline V gene data show CDR1 as MNHNY and CDR2 as SVGAGI (reference sequence). The CDR3 is 14 amino acids. CDR3 region: CASSYGANSYEQYF. Here the CDR3 DNA reads TGTGCCAGCAGTTACGGGGCCAACTCCTACGAGCAGTACTTC.

The chain is built from TRBV7-8 and TRBJ1-1; D gene uncertain. From germline, CDR1 is SGHVS and CDR2 FQNEAQ. The V gene lost 5 bases and the J gene lost 4 bases, with 11 bases spanning the gap. The CDR3 runs to 13 residues. This CDR3 reads CASSPRGSTEAFF. In DNA form, the CDR3 reads TGTGCCAGCAGCCCCCGAGGGTCCACTGAAGCTTTCTTT.

The J gene is TRBJ2-7, the V gene TRBV27; D not resolved. The germline gives CDR1 MNHEY, CDR2 SMNVEV (reference sequence). Trimming stripped 8 bases from V and 3 bases from J, with 14 bases between. CDR3 length: 13 residues. CDR3 sequence: CASGVGSDYEQYF. CDR3 sequence (DNA): TGTGCCAGCGGTGTTGGCTCTGACTACGAGCAGTACTTC.

The genes are TRBV2 and TRBJ2-7; D perhaps matches TRBD2 (8 bases). CDR3 length equals 16 residues. The ends were cut back, 8 bases at V and 10 bases at J, with 30 bases in the middle. Germline CDR1 reads SNHLY; CDR2 reads FYNNEI. CDR3 loop: CASGPGTAIQRGIQYF. Written as DNA, the CDR3 is TGTGCCAGCGGCCCGGGGACAGCGATTCAGCGGGGGATCCAGTACTTC.

This chain connects TRBV29-1 to TRBJ2-1; 11 bases fit TRBD2. V dropped 4 bases and J dropped 3; count of bases not matched to a gene: 5. Germline CDR1 SQVTM, CDR2 ANQGSEA. The CDR3 is 15 residues long. The CDR3 region is CSVAGTSGDYNEQFF. The CDR3 DNA follows: TGCAGCGTTGCCGGGACTAGCGGAGACTACAATGAGCAGTTCTTC.

This clone was observed a few times. The chain combines TRBV28 with TRBJ2-7; 10 bases are shared with TRBD2. Per the germline V gene, CDR1 is MDHEN and CDR2 is SYDVKM. This CDR3 is built from 16 residues. V was pared by 5 bases and J by 5 bases, with 12 bases of the junction left unmatched. This CDR3 reads CASSPNLAGDRNEQYF. Here the CDR3 DNA reads TGTGCCAGCAGTCCGAACCTAGCGGGAGATCGAAACGAGCAGTACTTC.

V and J are TRBV6-5 and TRBJ2-5; 10 bases map to TRBD1. Trimming removed 2 bases from V and 3 bases from J; junction bases left unmatched: 0. The germline V gene has CDR1 MNHEY and CDR2 SVGAGI. This CDR3 spans 14 amino acids. DNA for the CDR3: TGTGCCAGCAGTTACGGGACAGGGGAAGAGACCCAGTACTTC. This sequence encodes CASSYGTGEETQYF.

This clone was observed a handful of times. The chain links TRBV5-1 to TRBJ2-7; D is possibly TRBD2 (6 bases). This CDR3 is 15 amino acids long. Trimming pared 0 bases from V and 2 bases from J, leaving 12 bases between. Germline-derived CDR1 and CDR2 are SGHRS and YFSETQ. The CDR3: CASSLGGELPYEQYF. CDR3 nucleotide sequence: TGCGCCAGCAGCTTGGGGGGGGAGCTCCCCTACGAGCAGTACTTC.

The chain has TRBV4-1 and TRBJ2-2, with D possibly matching TRBD2 (6 bases). Deletions cut 3 bases from V and 0 bases from J, with 8 bases between. The CDR3 has 15 amino acids. Germline V lookup: CDR1 MGHRA, CDR2 YSYEKL. DNA for the CDR3: TGCGCCAGCAGCCAGGCGGGGTCGAACACCGGGGAGCTGTTTTTT. Encoded protein: CASSQAGSNTGELFF.

Worth noting for this clone: Other nucleotide sequences in the sample specify the same CDR3. V and J are TRBV29-1 and TRBJ2-3; TRBD1 is a possible D gene (5 bases). Trimming stripped 5 bases from V and 3 bases from J, with 6 bases between. The CDR3 totals 11 residues. Germline values: CDR1 SQVTM, CDR2 ANQGSEA. The CDR3 region has the DNA TGCAGCGTTCAGGGAACAGATACGCAGTATTTT. It is translated as CSVQGTDTQYF.

The chain couples TRBV29-1 to TRBJ2-1; TRBD2 might be the D (5 bases). Germline CDR1 SQVTM, CDR2 ANQGSEA. This CDR3 region has 13 residues. The germline V and J ends were trimmed by 6 bases and 5 bases, with 14 bases remaining between them. The CDR3 region is CSVGKSRNNEQFF. CDR3 DNA: TGCAGCGTCGGGAAGTCCCGTAACAATGAGCAGTTCTTC.

CDR3 residues: CASSTPTGRTYNEQFF. The DNA for the CDR3 is TGTGCCAGTAGTACCCCGACAGGTCGCACCTACAATGAGCAGTTCTTC. This rearrangement joins TRBV19 to TRBJ2-1; the D gene is possibly TRBD1 (6 bases). Germline V lookup: CDR1 LNHDA, CDR2 SQIVND (reference sequence). The CDR3 has 16 residues. Between the trimmed V and J ends, which lost 4 bases and 2 bases, there was a span of 15 bases.

About this clone: Mismatch with germline at one junction end may stem from a read error. The chain employs TRBV4-3 and TRBJ2-2; 7 bases line up with TRBD2. CDR1 is LGHNA, CDR2 YSLEER, per germline. The length of the CDR3 is 14 residues. CDR3 nucleotides: TGCGCCAGCAGTCAAGGAGGGAGGGTCGGGGAGCTGTTTTTT. Its protein product is CASSQGGRVGELFF.

The chain couples TRBV2 to TRBJ2-1, with 7 bases aligning to TRBD2. Germline V lookup: CDR1 SNHLY, CDR2 FYNNEI. This CDR3 comprises 13 residues. Losses at the gene ends were 1 base for V and 10 bases for J; bases not matched to a gene: 4. The CDR3 is CASSEVLTSEQFF. CDR3 coding DNA: TGTGCCAGCAGTGAAGTCTTGACTAGCGAGCAGTTCTTC.

The sample holds one count of this clone. This chain uses TRBV7-2 with TRBJ1-4; a weak D match, TRBD1 (5 bases). Germline assignment: CDR1 SGHTA and CDR2 FQGNSA. This CDR3 has 16 residues. Trimming removed 1 base from V and 6 bases from J, with 15 bases in between. The CDR3 DNA reads as TGTGCCAGCAGCTTAGAGCCCAGGGCGTGGGATGAAAAACTGTTTTTT. Encoded protein: CASSLEPRAWDEKLFF.

In this sample, this clone turned up a few times. The chain has TRBV7-2 and TRBJ2-7; TRBD1 is a possible D gene (5 bases). V was trimmed by 7 bases and J by 5 bases, leaving 15 bases between them. CDR3 size: 13 residues. CDR1 and CDR2 (germline): SGHTA, FQGNSA. CDR3 nucleotides: TGTGCCAGCAAGGGGCTACGTCCTCACGAGCAGTACTTC. Translating gives CASKGLRPHEQYF.

This chain links TRBV2 with TRBJ2-5; 8 nucleotides align to TRBD2. V shed 2 bases and J 5 bases; nucleotides not matched to a gene: 10. This CDR3 region has 16 residues. Germline V gene data show CDR1 as SNHLY and CDR2 as FYNNEI. The CDR3 sequence is CASSENSGIFGETQYF. The DNA for the CDR3 is TGTGCCAGCAGTGAAAATAGCGGGATCTTCGGGGAGACCCAGTACTTC. The whole variable domain, remainder taken from reference TRBV2 and TRBJ2-5, is EPEVTQTPSHQVTQMGQEVILRCVPISNHLYFYWYRQILGQKVEFLVSFYNNEISEKSEIFDDQFSVERPDGSNFTLKIRSTKLEDSAMYFCASSENSGIFGETQYFGPGTRLLVL.

The chain couples TRBV28 to TRBJ2-7; 12 bases match TRBD2. The CDR3 extends over 18 amino acids. CDR1 and CDR2 (germline): MDHEN, SYDVKM. Trimming cost V 4 bases and J 2 bases; bases outside gene matches: 12. CDR3 residues: CASSSGTSGRPFTYEQYF. In nucleotides, the CDR3 is TGTGCCAGCAGTTCCGGGACTAGCGGGCGGCCTTTCACCTACGAGCAGTACTTC.

This sequence joins TRBV7-9 and TRBJ2-7; D is possibly TRBD2 (6 bases). The CDR3 is 14 amino acids. Trimming pared 6 bases from V and 5 bases from J, leaving 17 bases between. Germline V gene sequence: CDR1 SEHNR, CDR2 FQNEAQ (reference sequence). CDR3 sequence (DNA): TGTGCCAGCAGGGCGGGGAGGTTTAACAACGAGCAGTACTTC. Protein: CASRAGRFNNEQYF.

The chain combines TRBV7-2 with TRBJ1-2; 8 positions match TRBD1. The CDR3 runs to 13 residues. Per the germline V gene, CDR1 is SGHTA and CDR2 is FQGNSA. With V trimmed by 5 bases and J by 4 bases, 3 bases remained unmatched. The CDR3 DNA is TGTGCCAGCAGCGGGACAGGCTTCTATGGCTACACCTTC. Protein: CASSGTGFYGYTF.

CDR3 DNA: TGTGCCAGCAGTAGACAGGGTTTTGCCTATGGCTACACCTTC. The encoded protein is CASSRQGFAYGYTF. The chain uses TRBV6-5 and TRBJ1-2, with TRBD1 matching 7 bases. CDR1 is MNHEY and CDR2 is SVGAGI in the germline V gene. The ends lost 5 bases at V and 4 bases at J; junction bases unmatched: 7. This CDR3 contains 14 residues.

In its sample, this clone was seen a few times. The V call is TRBV6-1, the J call TRBJ1-3; D is unclear. Germline CDR1 is MNHNS and CDR2 is SASEGT. CDR3 length equals 14 residues. Trimming took 9 bases from V and 0 from J, leaving 12 bases between them. The CDR3 DNA sequence: TGTGCCAGTCATAGCGGGAGCTCTGGAAACACCATATATTTT. Translation gives CASHSGSSGNTIYF.

The V call is TRBV5-1, the J call TRBJ1-1; TRBD1 matches 9 bases. CDR1 and CDR2 from the germline V gene are SGHRS and YFSETQ. The CDR3 loop spans 14 amino acids. Losses at the gene ends were 4 bases for V and 4 bases for J; bases not matched to a gene: 5. CDR3 residues: CASSTRQGGTEAFF. CDR3 nucleotide sequence: TGCGCCAGCAGCACCAGACAGGGGGGCACTGAAGCTTTCTTT. The full variable domain, its missing parts supplied by reference TRBV5-1 and TRBJ1-1, is KAGVTQTPRYLIKTRGQQVTLSCSPISGHRSVSWYQQTPGQGLQFLFEYFSETQRNKGNFPGRFSGRQFSNSRSEMNVSTLELGDSALYLCASSTRQGGTEAFFGQGTRLTVV.

This clone came up once. This CDR3 is CASSQERGSPIYEQYF. The CDR3 DNA follows: TGCGCCAGCAGCCAAGAACGCGGGAGCCCTATCTACGAGCAGTACTTC. The rearrangement joins TRBV4-3 to TRBJ2-7; 7 nucleotides agree with TRBD2. CDR1 LGHNA and CDR2 YSLEER come from the germline V gene. This CDR3 spans 16 amino acids. J was trimmed by 3 bases and V by 0 bases; bases with no gene match: 8.

This clone was found once. This chain joins TRBV6-5 and TRBJ2-3; TRBD2 aligns across 9 bases. J lost 7 bases, V lost 2 bases, and 10 bases had no gene match. Germline V gene data show CDR1 as MNHEY and CDR2 as SVGAGI. The CDR3 extends over 16 amino acids. CDR3 residues: CASSYAGGPLMYTQYF. CDR3 DNA sequence: TGTGCCAGCAGTTACGCGGGAGGGCCCCTAATGTATACGCAGTATTTT.

The V call is TRBV6-5, the J call TRBJ2-7; possibly TRBD2 for D (6 bases). Trimming left V 6 bases short and J 0 bases short, with 15 bases between. Germline V gene data show CDR1 as MNHEY and CDR2 as SVGAGI. This CDR3 spans 15 amino acids. The CDR3 here is CASRGGTPSSYEQYF. DNA for the CDR3: TGTGCCAGCAGAGGCGGGACGCCCAGCTCCTACGAGCAGTACTTC.

In this sample, this clone turned up once. This chain uses TRBV11-2 with TRBJ2-1, with TRBD1 as a possible D gene (6 bases). The CDR3 length is 15 residues. Trimming left V 2 bases short and J 6 bases short, with 14 bases between. Germline assignment: CDR1 SGHAT and CDR2 FQNNGV. The CDR3 coding sequence is TGTGCCAGCAGCTTATGGGGGCCCGTAATCAATGAGCAGTTCTTC. It translates to CASSLWGPVINEQFF. The whole variable domain, filled in from reference TRBV11-2 and TRBJ2-1, reads EAGVAQSPRYKIIEKRQSVAFWCNPISGHATLYWYQQILGQGPKLLIQFQNNGVVDDSQLPKDRFSAERLKGVDSTLKIQPAKLEDSAVYLCASSLWGPVINEQFFGPGTRLTVL.

V is TRBV7-2 and J is TRBJ1-5; TRBD1 might be the D (6 bases). Per germline, CDR1 SGHTA and CDR2 FQGNSA. V dropped 3 bases and J dropped 7 bases, with 13 bases sitting between them. The CDR3 consists of 14 residues. Here the CDR3 DNA reads TGTGCCAGCAGCTTGAGGGGGAACAGACAGCCCCAGCATTTT. Its translation: CASSLRGNRQPQHF. The full variable domain, with the rest looked up from reference TRBV7-2 and TRBJ1-5, is GAGVSQSPSNKVTEKGKDVELRCDPISGHTALYWYRQSLGQGLEFLIYFQGNSAPDKSGLPSDRFSAERTGGSVSTLTIQRTQQEDSAVYLCASSLRGNRQPQHFGDGTRLSIL.

This chain links TRBV6-1 with TRBJ2-7; a possible D gene is TRBD2 (5 bases). Germline values: CDR1 MNHNS, CDR2 SASEGT. V gave up 1 base and J gave up 0 bases, with 7 bases separating them. The CDR3 consists of 14 residues. CDR3 sequence: CASSEERSSYEQYF. Here the CDR3 DNA reads TGTGCCAGCAGTGAAGAGCGGAGCTCCTACGAGCAGTACTTC.